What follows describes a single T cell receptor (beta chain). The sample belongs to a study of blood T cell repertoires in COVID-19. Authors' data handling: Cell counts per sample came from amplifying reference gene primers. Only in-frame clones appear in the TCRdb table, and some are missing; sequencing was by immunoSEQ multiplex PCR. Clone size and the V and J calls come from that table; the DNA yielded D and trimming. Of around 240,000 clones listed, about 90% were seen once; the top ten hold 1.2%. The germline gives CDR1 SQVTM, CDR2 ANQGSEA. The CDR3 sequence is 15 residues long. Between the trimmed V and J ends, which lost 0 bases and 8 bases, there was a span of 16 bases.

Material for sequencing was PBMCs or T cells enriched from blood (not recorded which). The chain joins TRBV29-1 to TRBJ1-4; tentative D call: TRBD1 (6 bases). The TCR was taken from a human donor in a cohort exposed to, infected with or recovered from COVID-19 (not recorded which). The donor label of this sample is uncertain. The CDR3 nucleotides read TGCAGCGTTGAAGATCGAGAACAGGGTGGAGAAAAACTGTTTTTT. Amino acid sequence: CSVEDREQGGEKLFF.